The TCR beta chain described here comes from a study of T cell repertoires in cytomegalovirus infection. Study context: CMV infection plus the matching HLA type was flagged by public TCR beta signatures.

TCRdb reanalysed the reads using MiXCR and keeps one entry per CDR3 protein. This sample has around 140,000 distinct CDR3 sequences, with 5% to 6.5% found just once. Study outcomes and limitations: Dominating the ex vivo response were TCR beta clonotypes that were CMV-specific and HLA-C-restricted.

This clonotype was seen a handful of times. What it binds is unknown. The sequence derives from a human donor in good health (CMV status not recorded). Some clones in this sample may be carry-over from other donors' samples. Sequencing was done on a sample of PBMCs.

In nucleotides, the CDR3 is TGTGCCAGCTCAATCGGACAGGGCGTCGAGCAGTACTTC. This sequence encodes CASSIGQGVEQYF. V and J are TRBV18 and TRBJ2-7; 8 positions agree with TRBD1. The CDR3 runs to 13 residues. The germline gives CDR1 KGHSH, CDR2 LQKENI. Germline trimming cut 5 bases from V and 6 bases from J; bases unmatched to any gene: 6.